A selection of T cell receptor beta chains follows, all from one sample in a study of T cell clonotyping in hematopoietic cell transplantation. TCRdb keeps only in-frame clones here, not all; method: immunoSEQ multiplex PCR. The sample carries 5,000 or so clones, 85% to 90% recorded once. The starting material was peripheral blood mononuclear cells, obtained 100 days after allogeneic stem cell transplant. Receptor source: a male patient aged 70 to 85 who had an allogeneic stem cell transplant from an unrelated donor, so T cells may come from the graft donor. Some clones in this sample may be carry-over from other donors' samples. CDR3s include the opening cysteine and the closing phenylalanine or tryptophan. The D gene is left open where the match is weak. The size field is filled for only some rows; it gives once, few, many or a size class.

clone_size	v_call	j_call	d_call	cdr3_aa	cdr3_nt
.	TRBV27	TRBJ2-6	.	CASSLRGGGANVLTF	TGTGCCAGCAGTTTAAGGGGCGGTGGGGCCAACGTCCTGACTTTC
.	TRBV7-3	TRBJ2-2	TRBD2	CASSTNPGLADGELFF	TGTGCCAGCAGTACAAATCCGGGACTAGCGGACGGGGAGCTGTTTTTT
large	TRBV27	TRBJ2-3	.	CASSFIPGDTQYF	TGTGCCAGCAGCTTTATTCCGGGGGATACGCAGTATTTT
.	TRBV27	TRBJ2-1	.	CASSSTRGGAPGGQFF	TGTGCCAGCAGTTCTACCCGCGGAGGGGCCCCTGGGGGGCAGTTCTTC
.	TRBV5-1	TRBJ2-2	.	CANIGYQAGTGELFF	TGCGCCAACATCGGCTATCAGGCAGGGACCGGGGAGCTGTTTTTT
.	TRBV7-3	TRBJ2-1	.	CASSLTKLAANEQFF	TGTGCCAGCAGCTTAACGAAACTAGCAGCCAATGAGCAGTTCTTC
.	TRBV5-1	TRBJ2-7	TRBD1	CASSLHGTGNQEQYF	TGCGCCAGCAGCCTCCACGGGACAGGAAATCAGGAGCAGTACTTC
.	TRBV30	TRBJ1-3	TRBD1	CAWSVQGAHGNTIYF	TGTGCCTGGAGTGTACAGGGGGCTCACGGAAACACCATATATTTT
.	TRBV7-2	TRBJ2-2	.	CASSLSVNTGELFF	TGTGCCAGCAGCTTGAGCGTGAACACCGGGGAGCTGTTTTTT
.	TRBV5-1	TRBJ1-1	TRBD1	CASSPDRDTEAFF	TGCGCCAGCAGTCCGGACAGGGACACTGAAGCTTTCTTT
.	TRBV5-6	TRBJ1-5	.	CASSLGGALQPQHF	TGTGCCAGCAGCTTGGGAGGGGCCTTGCAGCCCCAGCATTTT
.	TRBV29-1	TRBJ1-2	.	CSVGEDLPYGYTF	TGCAGCGTTGGAGAGGACCTGCCCTATGGCTACACCTTC
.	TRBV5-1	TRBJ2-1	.	CASSLGLTLQEQFF	TGCGCCAGCAGCTTGGGACTAACCCTACAAGAGCAGTTCTTC
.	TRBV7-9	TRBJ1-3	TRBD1	CASSPRDRGNTIYF	TGTGCCAGCAGCCCCCGGGACAGAGGAAACACCATATATTTT
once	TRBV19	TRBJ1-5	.	CASLPRQRGPGQPQHF	TGTGCCAGCCTCCCGCGGCAACGGGGCCCCGGGCAGCCCCAGCATTTT
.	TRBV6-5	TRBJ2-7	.	CASSYSGPPYEQYF	TGTGCCAGCAGTTACTCGGGACCACCCTACGAGCAGTACTTC
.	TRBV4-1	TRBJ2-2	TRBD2	CASSQGWREAPTEEHRGAVF	TGCGCCAGCAGCCAAGGATGGCGGGAGGCCCCAACCGAGGAACACCGGGGAGCTGTTTTT
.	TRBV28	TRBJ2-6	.	CASSEPPGANVLTF	TGTGCCAGCAGTGAGCCCCCTGGGGCCAACGTCCTGACTTTC
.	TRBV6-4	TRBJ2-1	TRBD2	CASSALASGVYNEQFF	TGTGCCAGCAGTGCCCTAGCGAGCGGGGTCTACAATGAGCAGTTCTTC
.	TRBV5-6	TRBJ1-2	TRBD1	CASSLQTGLWEGYTF	TGTGCCAGCAGCCTCCAGACAGGGCTCTGGGAGGGCTACACCTTC
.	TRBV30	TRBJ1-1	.	CAWNPGSNTEAFF	TGTGCCTGGAACCCCGGGTCGAACACTGAAGCTTTCTTT
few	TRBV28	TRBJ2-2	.	CASAPTQENTGELFF	TGTGCCAGCGCCCCGACTCAGGAGAACACCGGGGAGCTGTTTTTT
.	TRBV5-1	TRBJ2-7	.	CASSLGGQETYEQYF	TGCGCCAGCAGCTTGGGAGGCCAGGAGACCTACGAGCAGTACTTC
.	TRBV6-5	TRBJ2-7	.	CASSSCPDCEQYF	TGTGCCAGCAGTTCTTGCCCCGACTGCGAGCAGTACTTC
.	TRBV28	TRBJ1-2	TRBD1	CASSADRGSSDYGYTF	TGTGCCAGCAGCGCTGACAGGGGATCTAGCGACTATGGCTACACCTTC
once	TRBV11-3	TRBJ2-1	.	CASSLSSGSYNEQFF	TGTGCCAGCAGCTTGAGCAGCGGTTCCTACAATGAGCAGTTCTTC
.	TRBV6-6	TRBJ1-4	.	CASSYPSNEKLFF	TGTGCCAGCAGTTACCCCTCGAATGAAAAACTGTTTTTT
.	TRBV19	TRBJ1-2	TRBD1	CASSPPGHRGAYGYTF	TGTGCCAGTAGTCCCCCAGGTCACAGGGGGGCCTATGGCTACACCTTC
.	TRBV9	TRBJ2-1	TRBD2	CASRASGKYNEQFF	TGTGCCAGCAGGGCTAGCGGGAAGTACAATGAGCAGTTCTTC